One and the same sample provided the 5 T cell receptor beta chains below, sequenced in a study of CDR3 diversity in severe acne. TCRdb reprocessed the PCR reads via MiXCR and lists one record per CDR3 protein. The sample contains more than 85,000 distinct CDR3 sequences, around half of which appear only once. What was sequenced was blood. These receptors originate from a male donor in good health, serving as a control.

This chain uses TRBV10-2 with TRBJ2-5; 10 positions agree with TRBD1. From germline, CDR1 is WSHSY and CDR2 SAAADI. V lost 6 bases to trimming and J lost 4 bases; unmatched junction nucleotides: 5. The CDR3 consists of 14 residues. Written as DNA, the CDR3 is TGCGCCAGCAGCCACCGGGACAGGGGAGAGACCCAGTACTTC. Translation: CASSHRDRGETQYF.

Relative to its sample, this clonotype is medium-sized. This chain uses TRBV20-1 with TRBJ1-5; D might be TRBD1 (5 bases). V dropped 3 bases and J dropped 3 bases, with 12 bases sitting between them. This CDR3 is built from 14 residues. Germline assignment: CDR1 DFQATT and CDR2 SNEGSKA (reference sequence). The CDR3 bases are TGCAGTGCTAGGCGGCAGGGTCTCAATCAGCCCCAGCATTTT. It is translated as CSARRQGLNQPQHF.

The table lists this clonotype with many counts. The CDR3 loop is CASSSTSGASNEKLFF. The CDR3 nucleotides are TGCGCCAGCAGCTCGACGTCAGGGGCTTCTAATGAAAAACTGTTTTTT. The chain carries TRBV5-1 and TRBJ1-4, with D tentatively TRBD1 (6 bases). The germline CDR1 and CDR2 sequences are SGHRS and YFSETQ. V gave up 3 bases and J gave up 3 bases, with 15 bases separating them. CDR3 length: 16 residues.

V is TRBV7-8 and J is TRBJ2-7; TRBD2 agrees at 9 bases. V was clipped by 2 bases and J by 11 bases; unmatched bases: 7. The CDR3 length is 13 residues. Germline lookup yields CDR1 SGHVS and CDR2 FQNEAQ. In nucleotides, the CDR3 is TGTGCCAGCAGCTTAATGGGTCGACTAGCGGAGTACTTC. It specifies CASSLMGRLAEYF. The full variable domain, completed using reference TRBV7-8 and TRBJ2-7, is GAGVSQSPRYKVAKRGQDVALRCDPISGHVSLFWYQQALGQGPEFLTYFQNEAQLDKSGLPSDRFFAERPEGSVSTLKIQRTQQEDSAVYLCASSLMGRLAEYFGPGTRLTVT.

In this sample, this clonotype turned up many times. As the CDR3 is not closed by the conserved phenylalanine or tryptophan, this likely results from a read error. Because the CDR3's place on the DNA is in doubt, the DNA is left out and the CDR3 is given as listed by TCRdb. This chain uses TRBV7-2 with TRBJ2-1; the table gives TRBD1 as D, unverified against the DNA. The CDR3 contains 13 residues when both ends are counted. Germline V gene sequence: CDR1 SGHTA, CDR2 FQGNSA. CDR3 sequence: CASSSQGWDERFS.